This note documents a single TCR beta chain sequence. Its cognate antigen is unknown. Using its own MiXCR run on the reads, TCRdb lists one record per CDR3 protein. The table includes fewer than 700,000 distinct CDR3 sequences, 20% to 25% detected once. The data originate from a study of T cell repertoires in cytomegalovirus infection. Turning to the study itself: Public TCR beta signature analysis indicated the presence of both CMV infection and matching HLA type.

General study results and limits: Summed public TCR beta family frequency identified CMV carriers bearing the relevant HLA. In two of eight donors, the top clonotype was HLA-C-restricted CMV-specific.

The receptor was isolated from a human donor in good health (CMV status not recorded). Some clones in this sample may be carry-over from other donors' samples. Material for sequencing was CD8+ T cells from PBMCs.

CDR3 loop: CASSFSRTAYEQYF. In nucleotides, the CDR3 is TGTGCCAGCAGTTTCTCGAGGACAGCCTACGAGCAGTACTTC. J is TRBJ2-7 and V is TRBV6-6, with D possibly matching TRBD1 (6 bases). This CDR3 comprises 14 residues. CDR1 and CDR2 from the germline V gene are MNHNY and SVGAGI (reference sequence). The V end was cut by 4 bases, the J end by 2 bases, with 12 bases between.